The 18 T cell receptor beta chains below all came from one sample that was sequenced in a study of OX40 agonist ivuxolimab in advanced cancers. The library was built by means of the immunoSEQ multiplex PCR assay. What TCRdb holds here is the immuneACCESS table cut down to in-frame rearrangements. Part of the clones is not present; checked against another copy, under half of the missing clones reflect an unresolved V gene, and the others are unexplained. For this sample there are approximately 70,000 clones; around 94% appear just once. The top ten constitute 15% to 19% of the sample. Sequenced here: CD4+ or CD8+ T cells sorted from blood, sampled in a trial of the OX40 agonist ivuxolimab. All receptors come from an adult with an advanced solid tumor such as melanoma, head and neck, liver or kidney cancer.

The CDR3 region is CASSTSGNGQPQHF. In DNA form, the CDR3 reads TGTGCCAGCAGCACCAGTGGAAACGGTCAGCCCCAGCATTTT. This sequence joins TRBV6-5 and TRBJ1-5; no clear D gene. The ends were cut back, 6 bases at V and 6 bases at J, with 15 bases in the middle. The CDR3 has 14 amino acids. Per germline, CDR1 MNHEY and CDR2 SVGAGI.

CDR3: CASSRLAWQYEQFF. The CDR3, as DNA: TGTGCCAGCAGCCGTCTGGCGTGGCAGTATGAGCAGTTCTTC. J is TRBJ2-1 and V is TRBV6-4; D is undetermined. Germline V gene data show CDR1 as MRHNA and CDR2 as SNTAGT. This CDR3 has 14 amino acids. The V end was cut by 6 bases, the J end by 8 bases, with 17 bases between.

This clone was picked up one time. The rearrangement links TRBV4-3 to TRBJ1-1; tentative D call: TRBD1 (5 bases). CDR1 is LGHNA and CDR2 is YSLEER in the germline V gene. Trimming took 1 base from V and 4 from J, leaving 16 bases between them. The CDR3 runs to 16 residues. The CDR3 coding sequence is TGCGCCAGCAGCCAAGGAGTCGATTCGGGGGGCACTGAAGCTTTCTTT. Residues: CASSQGVDSGGTEAFF.

The genes are TRBV6-5 and TRBJ1-2; 9 bases are a match to TRBD1. The CDR3 has 15 amino acids. Trimming removed 2 bases from V and 4 bases from J; junction bases left unmatched: 5. Germline V gene sequence: CDR1 MNHEY, CDR2 SVGAGI. As DNA, the CDR3 is TGTGCCAGCAGTTACACAGGGACAGGGACCTATGGCTACACCTTC. Its translation: CASSYTGTGTYGYTF.

CDR3 sequence: CASSQSIPGDRPDTQYF. CDR3 sequence (DNA): TGCGCCAGCAGTCAATCGATTCCGGGGGATCGGCCAGATACGCAGTATTTT. This chain uses TRBV23-1 with TRBJ2-3; D possibly corresponds to TRBD2 (6 bases). TRBV23-1 has ORF status, its function being uncertain. Between the trimmed V and J ends, which lost 0 bases and 4 bases, there was a span of 17 bases. The CDR3 is made up of 17 amino acids.

This clone was detected only once. The gene calls are TRBV4-1 and TRBJ2-7; TRBD2 matches at 8 bases. This CDR3 has 15 residues. The V segment lost 0 bases and the J segment 4 bases; nucleotides outside the gene matches: 5. Germline CDR1 and CDR2: MGHRA and YSYEKL. In nucleotides, the CDR3 is TGCGCCAGCAGCCAAGACGAGCGGGAGCCATACGAGCAGTACTTC. Translation gives CASSQDEREPYEQYF.

For this clone: At one of its ends the junction is not consistent with the germline gene, which may arise from a read error. CDR3 coding DNA: TGTGCCAGCAGTCCGAAAGGGATATACAAGGAAGTTTCCTTT. This translates into CASSPKGIYKEVSF. The chain has TRBV27 and TRBJ1-1, with unresolved D. CDR3 size: 14 residues. Per the germline V gene, CDR1 is MNHEY and CDR2 is SMNVEV (reference sequence).

As concerns this clone: One end of the junction varies from germline; a read error may be responsible. The chain employs TRBV29-1 and TRBJ2-2, with D perhaps TRBD2 (6 bases). Germline CDR1 reads SQVTM; CDR2 reads ANQGSEA. The CDR3 spans 17 residues. CDR3 sequence reads: CSVEEIGRRANTGELFF. DNA of the CDR3: TGCAGCGTCGAAGAGATAGGGAGGCGAGCGAACACCGGGGAGCTGTTTTTT.

The rearrangement links TRBV7-2 to TRBJ2-7; D may be TRBD1 or TRBD2 (5 bases each). Trimming pared 5 bases from V and 5 bases from J, leaving 16 bases between. The CDR3 totals 14 residues. The germline V gene encodes CDR1 SGHTA and CDR2 FQGNSA. CDR3 sequence: CASSKDTRGHEQYF. The CDR3 bases are TGTGCCAGCAGCAAGGACACTCGAGGGCACGAGCAGTACTTC.

The V and J genes are TRBV27 and TRBJ1-1, with unresolved D. From germline, CDR1 is MNHEY and CDR2 SMNVEV (reference sequence). The CDR3 has 13 amino acids. Trimming took 3 bases from V and 1 from J, leaving 6 bases between them. DNA for the CDR3: TGTGCCAGCAGTTTCGTTGCGAACACTGAAGCTTTCTTT. Translated, it gives CASSFVANTEAFF.

The chain employs TRBV4-3 and TRBJ1-1, with unresolved D. From germline, CDR1 is LGHNA and CDR2 YSLEER. CDR3 size: 14 residues. The V gene lost 0 bases and the J gene lost 1 base, with 6 bases spanning the gap. The CDR3 spells CASSQDSSNTEAFF. The DNA of the CDR3 is TGCGCCAGCAGCCAAGATAGTTCGAACACTGAAGCTTTCTTT.

This chain uses TRBV6-5 with TRBJ1-3; D possibly corresponds to TRBD1 (5 bases). Per germline, CDR1 MNHEY and CDR2 SVGAGI. Trimming removed 0 bases from V and 0 bases from J, with 9 bases in between. This CDR3 spans 16 amino acids. The CDR3 protein is CASSYSGESSGNTIYF. The CDR3 coding sequence is TGTGCCAGCAGTTACTCGGGGGAGAGCTCTGGAAACACCATATATTTT.

The rearrangement uses TRBV27 and TRBJ2-1; maybe TRBD2 (5 bases). The V end lost 6 bases, the J end lost 7 bases, and 19 bases lay between the germline ends. CDR1 is MNHEY, CDR2 SMNVEV, per germline (reference sequence). The CDR3 extends over 15 amino acids. The CDR3 sequence is CASSSGWELRNEQFF. CDR3 bases: TGTGCCAGCAGCTCTGGGTGGGAGTTGAGGAATGAGCAGTTCTTC.

This CDR3 is CASSHPGQFF. The CDR3 nucleotides are TGTGCCAGCAGCCACCCCGGGCAGTTCTTC. The chain combines TRBV7-9 with TRBJ2-1; no firm D call. Germline values: CDR1 SEHNR, CDR2 FQNEAQ (reference sequence). The CDR3 sequence is 10 residues long. V lost 5 bases to trimming and J lost 12 bases, with 8 bases between them.

V and J are TRBV11-2 and TRBJ2-3; 8 bases match TRBD2. Trimming removed 5 bases from V and 3 bases from J; junction bases left unmatched: 4. CDR1 and CDR2 from the germline V gene are SGHAT and FQNNGV. The CDR3 spans 14 residues. The CDR3 sequence is CASSPGGRTDTQYF. CDR3 in DNA: TGTGCCAGCAGCCCGGGGGGGCGGACAGATACGCAGTATTTT.

The chain uses TRBV4-1 and TRBJ2-2, with a possible D match to TRBD2 (6 bases). Germline lookup yields CDR1 MGHRA and CDR2 YSYEKL. V lost 1 base, J lost 4 bases, and 10 bases lay in between. The CDR3 consists of 15 residues. The CDR3, as DNA: TGCGCCAGCAGCCAAGCGGGGCGGGGCACCGGGGAGCTGTTTTTT. Its protein is CASSQAGRGTGELFF.

This chain uses TRBV4-1 with TRBJ2-1, with D uncertain. The CDR3 extends over 11 amino acids. The V gene's germline CDR1 is MGHRA and CDR2 YSYEKL. V was shortened by 5 bases and J by 12 bases, with 11 bases between the two germline ends. The CDR3 spells CASSLPDRQFF. In nucleotides, the CDR3 is TGCGCCAGCAGCTTACCGGACCGGCAGTTCTTC.

In this sample, this clone turned up once. The V gene is TRBV7-9, the J gene TRBJ1-3; D is unclear. Trimming cost V 4 bases and J 0 bases, with 10 bases left between them. Germline loops: CDR1 SEHNR, CDR2 FQNEAQ (reference sequence). The CDR3 runs 15 residues. CDR3 sequence reads: CASSSRPISGNTIYF. CDR3 in DNA: TGTGCCAGCAGCTCCAGACCAATCTCTGGAAACACCATATATTTT.